Shown below are 4 T cell receptor beta chains from a single sample sequenced in a study of blood T cell repertoires in COVID-19. Sequencing was performed with immunoSEQ multiplex PCR; in TCRdb, only in-frame clones are kept and a portion is missing. This table has tens of thousands of clones, more than 80% appearing once. Sequencing was carried out using peripheral blood. Receptor source: a human donor in a cohort sampled during active COVID-19.

The chain employs TRBV9 and TRBJ2-1, with D perhaps matching TRBD2 (5 bases). Germline V lookup: CDR1 SGDLS, CDR2 YYNGEE. The CDR3 has 15 residues. Trimming shortened V by 4 bases and J by 2 bases, and 13 bases separated the two germline ends. CDR3 sequence: CASSPRSGAYNEQFF. The DNA for the CDR3 is TGTGCCAGCAGCCCCAGGTCCGGGGCCTACAATGAGCAGTTCTTC.

Only one count was recorded for this clone. The V call is TRBV29-1, the J call TRBJ1-4; no clear D gene. This CDR3 is 13 amino acids long. V was clipped by 7 bases and J by 7 bases, with 16 bases between them. Germline CDR1 is SQVTM and CDR2 is ANQGSEA. This chain's CDR3 is CSAQTRQGEKLFF. The CDR3 bases are TGCAGCGCCCAAACTCGACAAGGTGAAAAACTGTTTTTT.

V and J are TRBV27 and TRBJ2-7, with 7 bases matching TRBD1. Germline V gene data show CDR1 as MNHEY and CDR2 as SMNVEV (reference sequence). The V gene end was trimmed by 3 bases and the J gene end by 4 bases; junction bases not matched to a gene: 6. CDR3 length: 14 amino acids. CDR3 in DNA: TGTGCCAGCAGTTTCCTCGGGACAGAGTACGAGCAGTACTTC. Protein product: CASSFLGTEYEQYF.

This chain's CDR3 is CASISGDSANVNADTQYF. The CDR3, as DNA: TGCGCCAGCATTAGCGGGGATTCGGCAAACGTGAACGCAGATACGCAGTATTTT. V is TRBV5-1 and J is TRBJ2-3, with 8 positions matching TRBD2. This CDR3 has 18 amino acids. Germline assignment: CDR1 SGHRS and CDR2 YFSETQ. With 6 bases clipped from V and 4 bases from J, the junction kept 19 bases outside the gene matches.